These 2 T cell receptor beta chains were sequenced from one sample in a study of CD8+CD57+ T cells in acquired aplastic anemia. TCR beta VDJ and CDR3 profiles were obtained from a genomic DNA template. TCRdb ran MiXCR on the reads and lists one entry per CDR3 protein. Of 450,000 to 550,000 distinct CDR3 sequences listed, around 30% are singletons. An expansion of CD8+CD57+ cells by flow cytometry had been shown in patients chosen for sequencing. Input material: sorted CD4+, CD8+, or CD8+CD57+ T cells (not recorded which) from PBMCs. These receptors all stem from a human donor with aplastic anemia.

The gene calls are TRBV5-4 and TRBJ2-5; D might be TRBD2 (5 bases). The germline CDR1 and CDR2 sequences are SGHNT and YYREEE (reference sequence). The CDR3 runs 13 residues. V lost 0 bases, J lost 9 bases, and 12 bases lay in between. The CDR3 nucleotides are TGTGCCAGCAGCTTGGTGGGAGCCGGGGCCCAGTACTTC. Translation gives CASSLVGAGAQYF.

This chain uses TRBV10-3 with TRBJ2-7; 12 positions match TRBD1. The CDR3 runs to 17 residues. The V and J ends lost 0 bases and 7 bases, in that order; junction bases with no gene match: 10. The germline V gene encodes CDR1 ENHRY and CDR2 SYGVKD. The CDR3 DNA reads as TGTGCCATCAGTGAGTCGTGGGGACAGGGGGCGCAATTTGAGCAGTACTTC. It is translated as CAISESWGQGAQFEQYF.